This T cell receptor (beta chain) was sequenced during a study of CD8 T cells in ankylosing spondylitis. In TCRdb, the 5' RACE reads were re-called with MiXCR into one record per CDR3 protein. The sample has approximately 220,000 distinct CDR3 sequences; approximately 24% are singletons. This clonotype was found a few times. V trimming: 7 bases; J trimming: 2 bases; junction bases outside the gene matches: 4. This CDR3 is 12 amino acids long. Germline V gene sequence: CDR1 SQVTM, CDR2 ANQGSEA. This sequence was found in a male donor with ankylosing spondylitis or in good health (not recorded which). Sequenced sample: blood, either unsorted or a sorted T cell fraction (not recorded which). The chain is built from TRBV29-1 and TRBJ1-1; 7 positions agree with TRBD1. The CDR3 loop reads CSGRQGNTEAFF. The CDR3 DNA is TGCAGCGGGAGACAGGGAAACACTGAAGCTTTCTTT.